These T cell receptor beta chains were read from a single sample in a study of cytomegalovirus exposure and HLA in healthy donors. Clones were sequenced by immunoSEQ multiplex PCR, and TCRdb holds only the in-frame ones, with some missing. The sample carries some 200,000 clones, about 81% recorded once. Sequenced input: PBMCs. The receptors here all came from a woman aged 25-40 years in good health and CMV-seronegative. Both conserved end residues are part of each CDR3. A D gene is named only where the DNA matches it firmly. Size is stated for part of the rows, as once, few or many counts, or as a class when the clone is expanded.

V gene: TRBV27
D gene: NA
J gene: TRBJ1-6
clone size: NA
CDR3 protein: CASSFDVRGRGSPLHF
CDR3 DNA: TGTGCCAGCAGCTTCGATGTGCGGGGGCGGGGTTCACCCCTCCACTTT

V gene: TRBV7-9
D gene: TRBD1
J gene: TRBJ1-5
clone size: once
CDR3 protein: CASSHNKTGVRNQPQHF
CDR3 DNA: TGTGCCAGCAGTCACAATAAGACAGGGGTGAGGAATCAGCCCCAGCATTTT

V gene: TRBV2
D gene: TRBD2
J gene: TRBJ2-7
clone size: NA
CDR3 protein: CASSVRGVIGDPSKQYF
CDR3 DNA: TGTGCCAGCAGTGTACGGGGGGTGATAGGTGACCCCAGCAAGCAGTACTTC

V gene: TRBV4-2
D gene: TRBD1
J gene: TRBJ1-2
clone size: NA
CDR3 protein: CASSPPGQVYGYTF
CDR3 DNA: TGTGCCAGCAGCCCCCCGGGACAGGTCTATGGCTACACCTTC

V gene: TRBV4-3
D gene: TRBD1
J gene: TRBJ1-1
clone size: NA
CDR3 protein: CASSQDGGTPGQGGDTEAFF
CDR3 DNA: TGCGCCAGCAGCCAAGATGGAGGGACACCGGGACAGGGGGGAGACACTGAAGCTTTCTTT

V gene: TRBV28
D gene: NA
J gene: TRBJ1-2
clone size: few
CDR3 protein: CATEDRKFNYGYTF
CDR3 DNA: TGTGCCACCGAGGACAGAAAATTTAACTATGGCTACACCTTC

V gene: TRBV6-1
D gene: NA
J gene: TRBJ2-7
clone size: NA
CDR3 protein: CASSEAPGPFHEQYF
CDR3 DNA: TGTGCCAGCAGTGAAGCCCCAGGTCCGTTTCACGAGCAGTACTTC

V gene: TRBV6-1
D gene: TRBD1
J gene: TRBJ1-1
clone size: NA
CDR3 protein: CASRQGYAEAFF
CDR3 DNA: TGTGCCAGCAGACAGGGGTACGCTGAAGCTTTCTTT

V gene: TRBV4-3
D gene: NA
J gene: TRBJ2-1
clone size: NA
CDR3 protein: CASSQVLYNEQFF
CDR3 DNA: TGCGCCAGCAGCCAAGTACTTTACAATGAGCAGTTCTTC

V gene: TRBV7-9
D gene: NA
J gene: TRBJ2-1
clone size: NA
CDR3 protein: CASSITGSSYNEQFF
CDR3 DNA: TGTGCCAGCAGTATAACAGGGTCCTCCTACAATGAGCAGTTCTTC

V gene: TRBV5-4
D gene: TRBD1
J gene: TRBJ1-2
clone size: once
CDR3 protein: CASSPTGDPNYGYTF
CDR3 DNA: TGTGCCAGCAGCCCAACAGGGGACCCTAACTATGGCTACACCTTC

V gene: TRBV27
D gene: TRBD2
J gene: TRBJ2-3
clone size: NA
CDR3 protein: CASSRLAGVPDTQYF
CDR3 DNA: TGTGCCAGCAGTCGACTAGCGGGAGTTCCAGATACGCAGTATTTT

V gene: TRBV29-1
D gene: NA
J gene: TRBJ2-1
clone size: NA
CDR3 protein: CSVSSRSYNEQFF
CDR3 DNA: TGCAGCGTGTCTAGTCGCTCCTACAATGAGCAGTTCTTC

V gene: TRBV7-8
D gene: NA
J gene: TRBJ2-7
clone size: NA
CDR3 protein: CASSLVRKTEDYEQYF
CDR3 DNA: TGTGCCAGCAGCTTAGTTAGAAAGACAGAAGACTACGAGCAGTACTTC